This is a list of T cell receptor beta chains from one sample in a study of blood T cell repertoires in COVID-19. Sequencing was performed with immunoSEQ multiplex PCR; in TCRdb, only in-frame clones are kept and a portion is missing. The top ten hold approximately 7% of the sample, which has around 180,000 clones, about four fifths seen once. Sequencing was performed on peripheral blood. The origin of the receptors is a human donor in a cohort sampled during active COVID-19. The CDR3 runs from the conserved cysteine through the conserved F or W. The order of the fields is V gene, clone size, J gene, D gene, CDR3 DNA, CDR3 protein. The D gene is left open where the match is weak. Only some rows state a clone size, as once, few, many or a class for expanded clones.

TRBV6-4	.	TRBJ2-6	.	TGTGCCAGCAGTGGGGTAGGGGTCTCTGGGGCCAACGTCCTGACTTTC	CASSGVGVSGANVLTF
TRBV14	.	TRBJ1-1	TRBD1	TGTGCCAGCAGCCCTGCGTCAGGGGGAAGGACTGAAGCTTTCTTT	CASSPASGGRTEAFF
TRBV19	.	TRBJ1-2	.	TGTGCCAGTAGTATGACAGGTCAGGGGAGCTATGGCTACACCTTC	CASSMTGQGSYGYTF
TRBV7-9	.	TRBJ2-7	TRBD2	TGTGCCAGCAGCTCAGTAGGGGGTCCCGGGACTAGCTCCTACGAGCAGTACTTC	CASSSVGGPGTSSYEQYF
TRBV6-5	.	TRBJ1-5	.	TGTGCCAGCAGTTACAGCAGGGATAGCAATCAGCCCCAGCATTTT	CASSYSRDSNQPQHF
TRBV5-1	.	TRBJ1-4	.	TGCGCCAGCAGCTCGAGTGGGGCTCGGGAAAAACTGTTTTTT	CASSSSGAREKLFF
TRBV9	.	TRBJ2-3	TRBD2	TGTGCCAGCAGCGATCAGCGGGGGGCCAAGATCTACGATACGCAGTATTTT	CASSDQRGAKIYDTQYF
TRBV5-3	once	TRBJ2-1	TRBD1	TGTGCCAGAAGCTTGGCCCGTGACAGGGGAAACAATGAGCAGTTCTTC	CARSLARDRGNNEQFF
TRBV5-1	.	TRBJ2-7	TRBD1	TGCGCCAGCAGCTACCGGGACAGCTCCTACGAGCAGTACTTC	CASSYRDSSYEQYF
TRBV2	.	TRBJ1-5	TRBD1	TGTGCCAGCAGGGCAACGACAGGGGTTCAGCCCCAGCATTTT	CASRATTGVQPQHF
TRBV19	.	TRBJ1-2	TRBD1	TGTGCCAGTAGTAAAGGGACAGGAAACTATGGCTACACCTTC	CASSKGTGNYGYTF
TRBV3-1/TRBV3-2	.	TRBJ2-1	.	TGTGCCAGCAGCCAAGATCACGCGGCCAGCAAGCTCGGCCATGAGCAGTTCTTC	CASSQDHAASKLGHEQFF
TRBV7-9	few	TRBJ1-1	.	TGTGCCAGCAGCTTAGGGGCAGGGGTTTTGAACACTGAAGCTTTCTTT	CASSLGAGVLNTEAFF
TRBV5-1	.	TRBJ1-2	.	TGCGCCAGCAGCTTGGCCGGGGGTGGCTACACCTTC	CASSLAGGGYTF
TRBV7-9	.	TRBJ2-7	TRBD1	TGTGCCAGCAGCTATAGGGACCAGGGGGCAGTCGGCGAGCAGTACTTC	CASSYRDQGAVGEQYF
TRBV15	.	TRBJ1-5	.	TGTGCCACCAGCCGACTCAATCAGCCCCAGCATTTT	CATSRLNQPQHF
TRBV12-5	.	TRBJ2-5	TRBD2	TGTGCTAGTGGAGACACCCGGGGGGTCGAGACCCAGTACTTC	CASGDTRGVETQYF
TRBV5-1	.	TRBJ2-7	.	TGCGCCAGCAGCTTGGCCGCGGGGGCTGGGCTCGAGCAGTACTTC	CASSLAAGAGLEQYF
TRBV7-8	.	TRBJ1-5	.	TGTGCCAGCAGCTTAGGAGATCAGCCCCAGCATTTT	CASSLGDQPQHF
TRBV5-1	.	TRBJ1-6	TRBD1	TGCGCCAGCAGCCCAGGGAGGGGGACAGGAAATAATTCACCCCTCCACTTT	CASSPGRGTGNNSPLHF
TRBV12-5	.	TRBJ1-5	TRBD1	TGTGCTAGTGGTTTGGTCTGGGACAGCGCCTTGGGGAGCAATCAGCCCCAGCATTTT	CASGLVWDSALGSNQPQHF
TRBV6-5	.	TRBJ1-2	TRBD1	TGTGCCAGCAGTTCGCCGGGACAGGGGCCCTATGGCTACACCTTC	CASSSPGQGPYGYTF
TRBV4-1	.	TRBJ1-4	.	TGCGCCAGCAGCCAAGGGCGGGGGAGGGTTGGAACTAATGAAAAACTGTTTTTT	CASSQGRGRVGTNEKLFF
TRBV7-9	.	TRBJ2-3	.	TGTGCCAGCACCACGACAAAGGGGTTTGTCGCAGATACGCAGTATTTT	CASTTTKGFVADTQYF
TRBV12-3/TRBV12-4	few	TRBJ1-1	.	TGTGCCAGCAGGGTCTCGCTAAACACTGAAGCTTTCTTT	CASRVSLNTEAFF
TRBV12-5	.	TRBJ2-2	TRBD2	TGTGCTAGTGGTTTGGTACTGGGACGGGAGGCCGGGGAGCTGTTTTTT	CASGLVLGREAGELFF
TRBV7-6	.	TRBJ1-4	.	TGTGCCAGCAGCTTAGGATGGGGAGCCACTAATGAAAAACTGTTTTTT	CASSLGWGATNEKLFF
TRBV10-2	.	TRBJ1-2	TRBD1	TGCGCCAGCAGTGAGTCAGGGGGCGCGTCGGGCTACACCTTC	CASSESGGASGYTF
TRBV19	once	TRBJ1-2	TRBD1	TGTGCCAGTAGTGCCGACAGGGGGCCGCCGGGGGCGGATGGCTACACCTTC	CASSADRGPPGADGYTF
TRBV5-1	.	TRBJ2-7	TRBD1	TGCGCCAGCAGTCCCAGCCCGGGACAGGGGAGGGAGGTCTTC	CASSPSPGQGREVF
TRBV7-9	.	TRBJ1-3	.	TGTGCCAGCAGCTTAGGCAGGGGAGAGGACACCATATATTTT	CASSLGRGEDTIYF
TRBV5-1	.	TRBJ2-1	TRBD2	TGCGCCAGCAGCCCCGGGACTAGCGAAGAGCAGTTCTTC	CASSPGTSEEQFF
TRBV6-5	.	TRBJ2-1	.	TGTGCCAGCAGTTACTCAGGGGGCTCCTACAATGAGCAGTTCTTC	CASSYSGGSYNEQFF
TRBV5-1	.	TRBJ1-5	.	TGCGCCAGCAGCTTGGTAGGCGGTTGGAATCAGCCCCAGCATTTT	CASSLVGGWNQPQHF
TRBV29-1	.	TRBJ2-1	TRBD1	TGCAGGGTTGAGGACAGGGCGTCGGGTGAGCAGTTCTTC	CRVEDRASGEQFF
TRBV6-5	.	TRBJ2-7	.	TGTGCCAGCAATATTCGGGCTACTAGCTCCTACGAGCAGTACTTC	CASNIRATSSYEQYF